This is a list of T cell receptor beta chains from one sample in a study of shared T cell receptors in the human thymus. Profiling relied on immunoSEQ multiplex PCR, and the TCRdb table lists in-frame clones only, not all of them. The sample lists roughly 550,000 clones; around three quarters were seen once. The data were also submitted as part of a second study, on human thymus T cells.

The sample consisted of thymocytes. The origin of the receptors is a boy younger than two with a congenital heart defect. Both conserved end residues are part of each CDR3. The D gene is left open where the match is weak. Clone size, where shown, is once, few, many, or a class for clones that have expanded.

few | NA | TRBJ1-5 | TRBV6-5 | 12 | TGTGCCAGCAGGGGGGCCAATCAGCCCCAGCATTTT | CASRGANQPQHF
NA | TRBD1 | TRBJ2-3 | TRBV27 | 16 | TGTGCCAGCAGTTTATCGTCAGGGGGTGGCACAGATACGCAGTATTTT | CASSLSSGGGTDTQYF
few | NA | TRBJ1-1 | TRBV14 | 14 | TGTGCCAGCAGCCAAATATTCGCAGACACTGAAGCTTTCTTT | CASSQIFADTEAFF
NA | NA | TRBJ2-7 | TRBV5-6 | 14 | TGTGCCAGCAGCTATGAATCAGGGGTCTACGAGCAGTACTTC | CASSYESGVYEQYF
few | TRBD1 | TRBJ2-7 | TRBV12-5 | 15 | TGTGCTAGTGGTTTGGACCGACAGGGTCGCCACGAGCAGTACTTC | CASGLDRQGRHEQYF
NA | NA | TRBJ2-7 | TRBV5-4 | 13 | TGTGCCAGCGGACGACTAGAGCTCTACGAGCAGTACTTC | CASGRLELYEQYF
few | TRBD2 | TRBJ2-1 | TRBV5-1 | 14 | TGCGCCAGCAGCCCCAGCGGGAGGTGGGATGAGCAGTTCTTC | CASSPSGRWDEQFF
NA | TRBD2 | TRBJ2-5 | TRBV25-1 | 14 | TGTGCCAGCAGAAGCGGGAGGGAGGAGGAGACCCAGTACTTC | CASRSGREEETQYF
NA | NA | TRBJ1-4 | TRBV2 | 15 | TGTGCCAGCAGTGATGGGGGGGCAGCTGATGAAAAACTGTTTTTT | CASSDGGAADEKLFF
NA | TRBD2 | TRBJ2-1 | TRBV27 | 16 | TGTGCCAGCAGTCTTAGCGGGAGACCCCTTTACAATGAGCAGTTCTTC | CASSLSGRPLYNEQFF
NA | TRBD2 | TRBJ2-1 | TRBV30 | 14 | TGTGCCTGGAGTGTACGTGCGGGAGCCAATGAGCAGTTCTTC | CAWSVRAGANEQFF